A single T cell receptor (beta chain) is shown here with its context. Its target is not known. Germline-derived CDR1 and CDR2 are SGHTA and FQGNSA. The length of the CDR3 is 13 residues. The V and J ends lost 1 base and 6 bases respectively, with 10 bases between them. It was with 60 Vbeta and 13 Jbeta primers that the PCR ran. TCRdb's copy holds only in-frame clones and misses some; the assay was immunoSEQ multiplex PCR. The repertoire holds 150,000 to 200,000 clones, with around three quarters as singletons. The data belong to a study of cytomegalovirus exposure and HLA in healthy donors. Study results and caveats: There were some 150 TCR beta chains listed as cytomegalovirus-associated. Cytomegalovirus status was reportedly diagnosed by the classifier with high specificity and sensitivity.

The chain uses TRBV7-2 and TRBJ2-7, with no clear D. Sequenced input: PBMCs. This receptor was identified in a woman aged 30 to 39 in good health and CMV-seropositive. The CDR3 DNA follows: TGTGCCAGCAGCTTAGTGCCCGCGCGCGAGCAGTACTTC. Amino acids: CASSLVPAREQYF.